This T cell receptor (beta chain) was obtained from a study of control samples from healthy donors and cancer patients. Using immunoSEQ multiplex PCR, the repertoire was profiled, and TCRdb retains in-frame clones only, with some absent. The sample includes 150,000 to 200,000 clones, over 85% seen only once; the top ten take around 8%. The CDR3 length is 12 residues. Germline assignment: CDR1 LGHDT and CDR2 YNNKEL (reference sequence). V lost 3 bases, J lost 7 bases, and 9 bases lay in between. The rearrangement joins TRBV3-1 (or the pseudogene TRBV3-2) to TRBJ1-2; no definite D call. The source is a woman aged 35 to 49 in good health. The sample comprised blood. This chain's CDR3 is CASSHSSGGYTF. DNA for the CDR3: TGTGCCAGCAGCCACAGCAGCGGTGGCTACACCTTC.